The TCR beta chain described here comes from a study of T-cell memory formation after mild COVID-19 (dated by TCRdb to the early 2020s). About the study as a whole: Most TCR sequence clusters were specific to one of the two donors. T-cell clones expanding and contracting after mild COVID-19 in two donors were tracked by longitudinal TCRalpha and TCRbeta repertoire sequencing. Two young, previously healthy adult volunteers made up the cohort, one male and one female. Results and caveats for the whole study, not just this receptor: Only two mild cases were covered in the study, and larger cohorts including severe cases with pre-infection samples were considered necessary. The detection of some responding clones in pre-infection memory suggests that pre-existing cross-reactive memory T cells joined the SARS-CoV-2 response. Contracting CD4+ clones turned up mainly in the CM and EM memory subsets, whereas EMRA was where CD8+ clones were enriched. Balanced CD4/CD8 phenotypes were observed for clones contracting from day 15 to 85, whereas a bias towards CD4+ was observed for a second wave of clones expanding from day 15 to 37. The second-wave clones that peaked on day 37 were not confirmed to be SARS-CoV-2 specific.

PBMCs were isolated by Ficoll-Paque density gradient centrifugation. Sequencing took place on an Illumina NovaSeq 6000. cDNA libraries for TCRalpha and TCRbeta were prepared by 5'RACE using constant-segment primers, with sample barcodes and unique molecular identifiers added. RNA was extracted from every sample with Trizol reagent. The libraries were amplified in two PCR steps, and the second step added a second sample barcode and Illumina TruSeq adapters. Sequencing of libraries was performed on an Illumina NovaSeq with 2 x 150 bp paired-end reads. The study's own analysis went as follows. With migec v1.2.7, reads were demultiplexed and then collapsed into UMI-guided consensus sequences. With mixcr v2.1.11, UMI consensuses were aligned to TRA and TRB V and J templates and assembled into clonotypes. Expanded or contracted clonotypes were those called significant by both edgeR and NoisET, with noise models trained on biological replicates. For edgeR calls, the thresholds were a false discovery rate-adjusted p below 0.01 and a log2 fold-change of 1. As an exploratory analysis of dynamics, PCA with hierarchical clustering was applied to max-normalized trajectories of the 1000 most abundant clonotypes. Separately sequenced CD4+ and CD8+ repertoires were used to assign a CD4 or CD8 phenotype to each responding clone. TCRdb trimmed the raw reads at Q25, called clones with MiXCR and kept productive beta chains. Rows matching on CDR3 protein sequence are summarized as one entry with the most common DNA and genes. These V and J calls are TCRdb output, not the study's own analysis. The sample table lists 500,000 to 550,000 distinct CDR3 sequences, about a fifth of them with a count of one. Around 13% of the sample is taken by the ten largest.

This clonotype was observed a few times. Its antigen specificity is not known. Base qualities are not at hand, and no much larger clone is one base apart. Trimming takes 1 base from V and 4 bases from J, and the germline ends sit 22 bases apart. Including cysteine and phenylalanine, the CDR3 has 18 amino acids. Just CDR3 DNA is preserved here, 54 bases in frame from base 1. For CDR1 and CDR2, the germline V gene (reference sequence) lists LNHNV and YYDKDF. This receptor was identified in an adult woman who had mild COVID-19 (a few samples of this study predate the infection). The sample titles of this study are shuffled in the database, so cell type and time point are left out; the donor was told from shared clones. The rearrangement combines TRBV15 with TRBJ2-5; a tentative D call is TRBD2 (7 bases match). Sequences were obtained from PBMCs or a T cell subset sorted from them (not recorded which). CDR3 protein: CATSRARTRGGAGETQYF. The DNA sequence is given as TGTGCCACCAGCAGAGCCCGGACTAGGGGGGGAGCGGGAGAGACCCAGTACTTC.